The 20 T cell receptor beta chains below were found in one sample sequenced in a study of blood T cell repertoires in COVID-19. Only in-frame clones appear in the TCRdb table, and some are missing; sequencing was by immunoSEQ multiplex PCR. The table includes 400,000 or so clones, 85% to 90% detected once. Sequencing was carried out using peripheral blood. The source is a human donor in a cohort sampled during active COVID-19.

J is TRBJ1-6 and V is TRBV30, with no clear D. Trimming stripped 0 bases from V and 10 bases from J, with 16 bases between. CDR3 length: 15 amino acids. Germline CDR1 is GTSNPN and CDR2 is SVGIG (reference sequence). The DNA of the CDR3 is TGTGCCTGGAGTGTACGAGTCCGGGGAGGATCACCCCTCCACTTT. This gives the protein CAWSVRVRGGSPLHF.

This rearrangement joins TRBV12-3 or TRBV12-4 to TRBJ2-3; unclear D gene. The CDR3 is 13 residues long. The V end lost 1 base, the J end lost 4 bases, and 6 bases lay between the germline ends. Here the CDR3 reads CASSLDRSDTQYF. In DNA form, the CDR3 reads TGTGCCAGCAGTTTAGATCGGTCAGATACGCAGTATTTT.

The chain combines TRBV19 with TRBJ2-1; possible D gene TRBD2, 7 bases. V was shortened by 4 bases and J by 14 bases, with 18 bases between the two germline ends. Germline V lookup: CDR1 LNHDA, CDR2 SQIVND (reference sequence). The length of the CDR3 is 13 residues. The CDR3 DNA is TGTGCCAGTAGTACCCCCGGGGGGCGGCATGAGTTCTTC. It is translated as CASSTPGGRHEFF. Full variable domain (outside the CDR3, taken from reference TRBV19 and TRBJ2-1): DGGITQSPKYLFRKEGQNVTLSCEQNLNHDAMYWYRQDPGQGLRLIYYSQIVNDFQKGDIAEGYSVSREKKESFPLTVTSAQKNPTAFYLCASSTPGGRHEFFGPGTRLTVL.

As regards this clone: The identical CDR3 is also encoded by other nucleotide sequences in the sample. V and J are TRBV18 and TRBJ2-1; no clear D gene. The CDR3 contains 12 residues. The V gene lost 3 bases and the J gene lost 5 bases, with 5 bases spanning the gap. Germline CDR1 and CDR2: KGHSH and LQKENI. CDR3 region: CASSPRDNEQFF. The DNA of the CDR3 is TGTGCCAGCTCACCTCGGGACAATGAGCAGTTCTTC.

The V gene is TRBV27, the J gene TRBJ2-1; 7 positions agree with TRBD1. Trimming at V came to 2 bases and at J to 10 bases, leaving 11 bases not matched to a gene. This CDR3 comprises 15 residues. CDR1 and CDR2 from the germline V gene are MNHEY and SMNVEV (reference sequence). The CDR3 bases are TGTGCCAGCAGTTTACGGGACAGACCATTTATGGAGCAGTTCTTC. Translation: CASSLRDRPFMEQFF.

The chain employs TRBV5-6 and TRBJ1-2; 8 bases map to TRBD1. The CDR3 is made up of 15 amino acids. Germline CDR1 SGHDT, CDR2 YYEEEE. The V gene end was trimmed by 0 bases and the J gene end by 5 bases; junction bases not matched to a gene: 6. This CDR3 reads CASSLVDRGGYGYTF. CDR3 sequence (DNA): TGTGCCAGCAGCTTGGTTGACAGGGGAGGGTATGGCTACACCTTC.

The V and J genes are TRBV28 and TRBJ2-1; no definite D call. V lost 5 bases to trimming and J lost 9 bases, with 17 bases between them. The CDR3 contains 14 residues. CDR1 and CDR2 (germline): MDHEN, SYDVKM. CDR3 in amino acids: CASSLPRPSGEQFF. The CDR3 DNA reads as TGTGCCAGCAGTCTACCCCGGCCTTCGGGTGAGCAGTTCTTC.

This clone came up a few times. The gene calls are TRBV7-8 and TRBJ2-1; D remains ambiguous. The CDR3 has 15 residues. With 1 base removed from V and 5 bases from J, the gap between germline ends came to 12 bases. Germline CDR1 reads SGHVS; CDR2 reads FQNEAQ. The CDR3 spells CASSLEAVTNNEQFF. CDR3 sequence (DNA): TGTGCCAGCAGCTTAGAGGCGGTTACCAACAATGAGCAGTTCTTC.

This chain joins TRBV3-1 (or the pseudogene TRBV3-2) and TRBJ2-3; a weak D match, TRBD2 (5 bases). The CDR3 covers 17 residues. The V gene's germline CDR1 is LGHDT and CDR2 YNNKEL (reference sequence). V was trimmed by 0 bases and J by 2 bases, leaving 15 bases between them. DNA for the CDR3: TGTGCCAGCAGCCAAGATTACGAGGGTCCAGACACAGATACGCAGTATTTT. This encodes CASSQDYEGPDTDTQYF.

The chain couples TRBV30 to TRBJ1-2; 8 nucleotides align to TRBD1. The CDR3 extends over 13 amino acids. The V segment lost 4 bases and the J segment 6 bases; nucleotides outside the gene matches: 7. In germline, CDR1 is GTSNPN, CDR2 SVGIG (reference sequence). CDR3 amino acids: CAWNFGTGHGYTF. As DNA, the CDR3 is TGTGCCTGGAATTTCGGGACAGGTCATGGCTACACCTTC.

The chain combines TRBV5-4 with TRBJ2-7, with 7 bases aligning to TRBD1. Looked up from germline, CDR1 is SGHNT and CDR2 is YYREEE (reference sequence). Unmatched junction bases numbered 9, after V lost 4 bases and J lost 5 bases. The CDR3 is 14 amino acids. The CDR3 DNA follows: TGTGCCAGCAGCCAACGACAGGGTTTTAACGAGCAGTACTTC. Its protein is CASSQRQGFNEQYF.

The CDR3 loop reads CASSTTETDTQYF. DNA for the CDR3: TGCGCCAGCAGCACCACAGAGACAGATACGCAGTATTTT. The chain uses TRBV5-1 and TRBJ2-3; D uncertain. The germline gives CDR1 SGHRS, CDR2 YFSETQ. The CDR3 contains 13 residues. The V end was cut by 4 bases, the J end by 3 bases, with 9 bases between.

This sequence joins TRBV20-1 and TRBJ1-1, with TRBD1 as a possible D gene (5 bases). The V gene lost 3 bases and the J gene lost 12 bases, with 14 bases spanning the gap. Germline values: CDR1 DFQATT, CDR2 SNEGSKA (reference sequence). The CDR3 length is 11 residues. The CDR3 sequence is CSARGPERTFF. DNA for the CDR3: TGCAGTGCTAGGGGGCCCGAACGTACTTTCTTT.

The chain links TRBV4-1 to TRBJ2-6; 7 bases agree with TRBD1. The CDR3 runs to 18 residues. V shed 1 base and J 1 base; nucleotides not matched to a gene: 7. CDR1 MGHRA and CDR2 YSYEKL come from the germline V gene. In DNA, the CDR3 is TGCGCCAGCAGCCAAGGGAGACAGGGACCTTCTGGGGCCAACGTCCTGACTTTC. Encoded protein: CASSQGRQGPSGANVLTF.

This chain links TRBV28 with TRBJ1-2, with 7 bases lining up with TRBD1. This CDR3 spans 13 amino acids. Germline trimming cut 8 bases from V and 4 bases from J; bases unmatched to any gene: 7. CDR1 and CDR2 (germline): MDHEN, SYDVKM. The CDR3 DNA reads TGTGCCAGCTCGGGACAGCTTATCTATGGCTACACCTTC. This gives the protein CASSGQLIYGYTF.

The rearrangement links TRBV28 to TRBJ2-7, with a possible D match to TRBD2 (6 bases). This CDR3 is built from 13 residues. V dropped 3 bases and J dropped 5 bases, with 11 bases sitting between them. CDR1 is MDHEN, CDR2 SYDVKM, per germline. CDR3 protein: CASSFIGGNEQYF. In DNA form, the CDR3 reads TGTGCCAGCAGTTTTATCGGCGGGAACGAGCAGTACTTC.

In this sample, this clone turned up once. The chain carries TRBV2 and TRBJ2-3, with TRBD2 identical over 10 bases. Germline-derived CDR1 and CDR2 are SNHLY and FYNNEI. The ends lost 2 bases at V and 2 bases at J; junction bases unmatched: 7. The CDR3 totals 17 residues. The CDR3 bases are TGTGCCAGCAGTGAATTGGCTAGCGGGGGCCACACAGATACGCAGTATTTT. Protein product: CASSELASGGHTDTQYF. The variable domain in full, with the rest retrieved from reference TRBV2 and TRBJ2-3, is EPEVTQTPSHQVTQMGQEVILRCVPISNHLYFYWYRQILGQKVEFLVSFYNNEISEKSEIFDDQFSVERPDGSNFTLKIRSTKLEDSAMYFCASSELASGGHTDTQYFGPGTRLTVL.

This chain joins TRBV2 and TRBJ1-1; TRBD1 matches at 7 bases. The junction had 13 bases not matched to a gene; V was cut back by 6 bases and J by 0 bases. The CDR3 length is 17 residues. Germline assignment: CDR1 SNHLY and CDR2 FYNNEI. The CDR3 spells CASSELGDRGLNTEAFF. For the CDR3, the DNA is TGTGCCAGCAGCGAGTTGGGGGACAGAGGATTGAACACTGAAGCTTTCTTT.

The chain combines TRBV4-2 with TRBJ2-5; TRBD2 aligns across 7 bases. The CDR3 has 16 residues. J lost 5 bases, V lost 3 bases, and 12 bases had no gene match. Germline CDR1 is LGHNA and CDR2 is YNFKEQ. This CDR3 is CASSHPREGSPETQYF. CDR3 nucleotide sequence: TGTGCCAGCAGCCACCCCAGGGAGGGTAGCCCCGAGACCCAGTACTTC.

The chain is built from TRBV10-1 and TRBJ1-6, with 8 bases matching TRBD1. V was pared by 6 bases and J by 4 bases, with 8 bases of the junction left unmatched. CDR1 is WNHNN and CDR2 is SYGVQD in the germline V gene (reference sequence). The CDR3 consists of 16 residues. CDR3 sequence: CASSGSDRAYNSPLHF. CDR3 DNA sequence: TGCGCCAGCAGCGGGTCGGACAGGGCGTATAATTCACCCCTCCACTTT.